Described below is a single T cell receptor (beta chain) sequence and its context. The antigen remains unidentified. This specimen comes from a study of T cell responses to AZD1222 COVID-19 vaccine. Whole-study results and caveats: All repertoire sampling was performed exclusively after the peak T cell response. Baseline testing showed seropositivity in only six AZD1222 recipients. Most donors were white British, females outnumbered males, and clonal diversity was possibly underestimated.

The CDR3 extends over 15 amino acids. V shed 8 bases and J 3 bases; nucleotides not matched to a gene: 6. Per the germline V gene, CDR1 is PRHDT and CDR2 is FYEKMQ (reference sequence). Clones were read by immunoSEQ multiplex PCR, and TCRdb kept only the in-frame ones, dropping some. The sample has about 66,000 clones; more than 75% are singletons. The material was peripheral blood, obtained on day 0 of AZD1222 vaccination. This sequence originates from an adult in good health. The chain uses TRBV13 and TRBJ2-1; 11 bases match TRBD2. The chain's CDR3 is CASRLGTSGYNEQFF. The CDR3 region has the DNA TGTGCCAGCCGACTAGGGACTAGCGGCTACAATGAGCAGTTCTTC.